The 28 T cell receptor beta chains listed next were all sequenced from one sample in a study of blood T cell repertoires in COVID-19. The repertoire was sequenced with immunoSEQ multiplex PCR; TCRdb's copy has only in-frame clones and lacks some. Of roughly 380,000 clones in the sample, roughly 90% were seen once. Material: PBMCs or T cells enriched from blood (not recorded which). Receptor source: a woman aged 25 to 39 who had been exposed to COVID-19.

This chain uses TRBV9 with TRBJ2-5, with 8 bases that match TRBD1. Germline V gene sequence: CDR1 SGDLS, CDR2 YYNGEE. The CDR3 length is 16 residues. Unmatched junction bases numbered 9, after V lost 0 bases and J lost 5 bases. CDR3 region: CASSVEGTGWVETQYF. The CDR3 DNA sequence: TGTGCCAGCAGCGTAGAGGGGACAGGCTGGGTGGAGACCCAGTACTTC.

The chain joins TRBV3-1 (or the pseudogene TRBV3-2) to TRBJ2-3; 13 bases are a match to TRBD2. J gave up 2 bases and V 5 bases, and 4 bases lay outside the gene matches. This CDR3 comprises 16 residues. Germline V CDR1 and CDR2: LGHDT, YNNKEL (reference sequence). The CDR3 protein is CASSYGTSGTTDTQYF. The DNA for the CDR3 is TGTGCCAGCAGCTACGGGACTAGCGGGACCACAGATACGCAGTATTTT.

This clone was found once. The chain links TRBV7-3 to TRBJ2-3, with 9 bases aligning to TRBD1. Germline loops: CDR1 SGHTA, CDR2 FQGTGA. V was pared by 2 bases and J by 4 bases, with 4 bases of the junction left unmatched. CDR3 length equals 15 residues. The CDR3 nucleotides are TGTGCCAGCAGCTTACGGACAGGGGCCCCAGATACGCAGTATTTT. It translates to CASSLRTGAPDTQYF.

The chain carries TRBV11-1 and TRBJ1-1; no clear D gene. Trimming stripped 5 bases from V and 0 bases from J, with 7 bases between. The CDR3 is 13 amino acids. The germline V gene encodes CDR1 SGHAT and CDR2 FQDESV (reference sequence). CDR3 protein: CASSPILNTEAFF. For the CDR3, the DNA is TGTGCCAGCAGCCCTATCCTGAACACTGAAGCTTTCTTT.

CDR3 nucleotides: TGTGCCAGCAGCGACAGGGCAGCGGGTGTCACCGGGGAGCTGTTTTTT. Its translation: CASSDRAAGVTGELFF. The V call is TRBV2, the J call TRBJ2-2, with D tentatively TRBD1 (7 bases). This CDR3 region has 16 residues. V was trimmed by 6 bases and J by 4 bases, leaving 18 bases between them. Germline loops: CDR1 SNHLY, CDR2 FYNNEI.

V and J are TRBV27 and TRBJ1-1, with 9 bases matching TRBD1. Trimming cost V 6 bases and J 6 bases; bases outside gene matches: 5. The CDR3 loop spans 13 amino acids. Germline V gene lookup returns CDR1 MNHEY and CDR2 SMNVEV (reference sequence). CDR3 amino acids: CASRQQGAPEAFF. The DNA of the CDR3 is TGTGCCAGCAGACAACAGGGGGCCCCTGAAGCTTTCTTT.

J is TRBJ1-1 and V is TRBV23-1, with TRBD1 identical over 8 bases. TRBV23-1 is designated an ORF whose function remains uncertain. The CDR3 runs 14 residues. Germline trimming cut 1 base from V and 11 bases from J; bases unmatched to any gene: 9. The DNA for the CDR3 is TGCGCCAGCAGTCAATATAGCACAGGGGGAGTGGCTTTCTTT. It specifies CASSQYSTGGVAFF.

The chain combines TRBV10-3 with TRBJ2-5; weak D call: TRBD2 (5 bases). The V gene's germline CDR1 is ENHRY and CDR2 SYGVKD. This CDR3 has 13 residues. Trimming shortened V by 2 bases and J by 7 bases, and 11 bases separated the two germline ends. The CDR3 sequence: CAISEGIAGTQYF. CDR3 nucleotide sequence: TGTGCCATCAGTGAGGGGATCGCGGGGACCCAGTACTTC.

The chain employs TRBV12-3 or TRBV12-4 and TRBJ1-5, with a weak D call TRBD1 (5 bases). The CDR3 is made up of 13 amino acids. Deletions cut 7 bases from V and 9 bases from J, with 16 bases between. The CDR3 spells CASIGVLGLPQHF. CDR3 nucleotides: TGTGCCAGCATAGGGGTTTTAGGGTTGCCCCAGCATTTT.

CDR3 region: CASSLGGVAGNQPQHF. The CDR3 DNA reads TGTGCCAGCAGCTTAGGGGGGGTGGCTGGCAATCAGCCCCAGCATTTT. The chain recombines TRBV7-8 with TRBJ1-5, with D perhaps TRBD1 (5 bases). With 1 base removed from V and 2 bases from J, the gap between germline ends came to 12 bases. Germline assignment: CDR1 SGHVS and CDR2 FQNEAQ. The CDR3 is made up of 16 amino acids.

This clone was detected once. The J gene is TRBJ2-3, the V gene TRBV7-3, with D possibly being TRBD2 (6 bases). CDR1 and CDR2 (germline): SGHTA, FQGTGA. The V gene lost 2 bases and the J gene lost 5 bases, with 11 bases spanning the gap. The CDR3 is 14 residues long. This CDR3 is CASSLGDFGDTQYF. In DNA form, the CDR3 reads TGTGCCAGCAGCTTAGGGGACTTTGGAGATACGCAGTATTTT.

V usage is TRBV9 and J usage is TRBJ1-6, with 8 nucleotides matching TRBD1. The CDR3 contains 14 residues. The germline V gene encodes CDR1 SGDLS and CDR2 YYNGEE. With V trimmed by 4 bases and J by 10 bases, 7 bases remained unmatched. The CDR3 DNA reads as TGTGCCAGCAGCTTTGACAGGGGTGGGTCACCCCTCCACTTT. Its protein is CASSFDRGGSPLHF.

The chain joins TRBV7-9 to TRBJ2-7, with TRBD2 matching 7 bases. The CDR3 spans 18 residues. The ends lost 6 bases at V and 3 bases at J; junction bases unmatched: 20. CDR1 SEHNR and CDR2 FQNEAQ come from the germline V gene (reference sequence). CDR3 protein: CASSSRLSGTGDSYEQYF. The CDR3 DNA reads as TGTGCCAGCAGTTCCAGACTAAGCGGGACTGGCGATAGCTACGAGCAGTACTTC.

V and J are TRBV27 and TRBJ1-1, with D possibly matching TRBD1 (6 bases). The V end lost 8 bases, the J end lost 3 bases, and 19 bases lay between the germline ends. Germline-derived CDR1 and CDR2 are MNHEY and SMNVEV (reference sequence). CDR3 length: 15 residues. The CDR3 DNA is TGTGCCAGCCGAGCGGTACAGGGCCCCCACACTGAAGCTTTCTTT. Translating it yields CASRAVQGPHTEAFF.

The V call is TRBV30, the J call TRBJ2-3; D perhaps matches TRBD1 (5 bases). Germline-derived CDR1 and CDR2 are GTSNPN and SVGIG (reference sequence). This CDR3 is built from 14 residues. V shed 4 bases and J shed 0 bases, with 11 bases lying between them. The CDR3: CAWTVGQSTDTQYF. The CDR3 coding sequence is TGTGCCTGGACGGTGGGGCAGAGCACAGATACGCAGTATTTT. The entire variable domain, with the rest obtained from reference TRBV30 and TRBJ2-3, is as follows: SQTIHQWPATLVQPVGSPLSLECTVEGTSNPNLYWYRQAAGRGLQLLFYSVGIGQISSEVPQNLSASRPQDRQFILSSKKLLLSDSGFYLCAWTVGQSTDTQYFGPGTRLTVL.

The rearrangement links TRBV29-1 to TRBJ2-7; 10 bases are shared with TRBD1. V shed 4 bases and J 2 bases; nucleotides not matched to a gene: 5. Per the germline V gene, CDR1 is SQVTM and CDR2 is ANQGSEA. CDR3 length: 14 residues. The CDR3 sequence is CSVGDRGGPYEQYF. CDR3 bases: TGCAGCGTTGGGGACAGGGGCGGTCCCTACGAGCAGTACTTC.

The rearrangement links TRBV5-4 to TRBJ2-3; 14 nucleotides align to TRBD2. CDR1 is SGHNT and CDR2 is YYREEE in the germline V gene (reference sequence). Germline trimming cut 3 bases from V and 2 bases from J; bases unmatched to any gene: 14. This CDR3 region has 20 residues. The CDR3 sequence: CASSSQGLAGVRPFTDTQYF. CDR3 sequence (DNA): TGTGCCAGCAGCTCCCAGGGACTAGCGGGAGTCCGCCCATTCACAGATACGCAGTATTTT.

The chain couples TRBV28 to TRBJ2-7, with a weak D call TRBD1 (5 bases). Trimming cost V 6 bases and J 0 bases, with 12 bases left between them. Germline CDR1 is MDHEN and CDR2 is SYDVKM. This CDR3 has 14 amino acids. As DNA, the CDR3 is TGTGCCAGCAGCCACCCCAGGGTCTCCTACGAGCAGTACTTC. This encodes CASSHPRVSYEQYF. Full variable domain (rest looked up from reference TRBV28 and TRBJ2-7): DVKVTQSSRYLVKRTGEKVFLECVQDMDHENMFWYRQDPGLGLRLIYFSYDVKMKEKGDIPEGYSVSREKKERFSLILESASTNQTSMYLCASSHPRVSYEQYFGPGTRLTVT.

This chain connects TRBV7-9 to TRBJ1-2, with a possible D match to TRBD1 (5 bases). The CDR3 extends over 12 amino acids. Germline V CDR1 and CDR2: SEHNR, FQNEAQ (reference sequence). Trimming took 7 bases from V and 8 from J, leaving 14 bases between them. The CDR3 spells CASTEQARGYTF. In DNA, the CDR3 is TGTGCCAGCACCGAACAGGCTCGGGGCTACACCTTC.

This chain links TRBV6-5 with TRBJ2-7; D is perhaps TRBD1 (6 bases). The V and J ends lost 6 bases and 4 bases respectively, with 7 bases between them. The CDR3 sequence is 11 residues long. Germline CDR1 reads MNHEY; CDR2 reads SVGAGI. In DNA form, the CDR3 reads TGTGCCAGCAGGGACAGATACGAGCAGTACTTC. It is translated as CASRDRYEQYF.

The rearrangement joins TRBV30 to TRBJ2-7, with D maybe TRBD2 (6 bases). Deletions cut 3 bases from V and 1 base from J, with 7 bases between. Germline CDR1 is GTSNPN and CDR2 is SVGIG (reference sequence). The CDR3 sequence is 12 residues long. The DNA for the CDR3 is TGTGCCTGGAGCGGAGGGTCCTACGAGCAGTACTTC. Translation gives CAWSGGSYEQYF.

This clone has just a few counts. The V call is TRBV10-1, the J call TRBJ2-5; the D is unclear. In germline, CDR1 is WNHNN, CDR2 SYGVQD (reference sequence). This CDR3 is built from 14 residues. The V gene lost 2 bases and the J gene lost 2 bases, with 9 bases spanning the gap. The CDR3 region has the DNA TGCGCCAGCAGTGAGGGCGGCAGTCAAGAGACCCAGTACTTC. Its translation is CASSEGGSQETQYF.

V is TRBV19 and J is TRBJ2-5, with a tentative D call TRBD2 (6 bases). This CDR3 contains 15 residues. The germline V gene has CDR1 LNHDA and CDR2 SQIVND (reference sequence). V was shortened by 10 bases and J by 2 bases, with 20 bases between the two germline ends. The CDR3 DNA sequence: TGTGCCACCCGGGGCACTAGCACCCCACAAGAGACCCAGTACTTC. Translating gives CATRGTSTPQETQYF.

The chain carries TRBV15 and TRBJ1-5, with a tentative D call TRBD1 (6 bases). CDR1 is LNHNV and CDR2 is YYDKDF in the germline V gene (reference sequence). The CDR3 is made up of 15 amino acids. The V end was cut by 0 bases, the J end by 6 bases, with 12 bases between. The CDR3 reads CATSRDSGTFQPQHF. CDR3 bases: TGTGCCACCAGCAGAGATTCCGGGACATTTCAGCCCCAGCATTTT.

The V and J genes are TRBV27 and TRBJ2-7, with a tentative D call TRBD2 (5 bases). The germline V gene encodes CDR1 MNHEY and CDR2 SMNVEV (reference sequence). This CDR3 contains 18 residues. Trimming took 3 bases from V and 1 from J, leaving 22 bases between them. CDR3 loop: CASSFRGGPHPRSYEQYF. The CDR3 coding sequence is TGTGCCAGCAGTTTCCGTGGCGGGCCTCACCCTAGGTCCTACGAGCAGTACTTC.

The rearrangement uses TRBV7-3 and TRBJ1-3, with D perhaps matching TRBD1 (6 bases). This CDR3 is built from 16 residues. Between the trimmed V and J ends, which lost 5 bases and 1 base, there was a span of 15 bases. Looked up from germline, CDR1 is SGHTA and CDR2 is FQGTGA. CDR3 nucleotide sequence: TGTGCCAGCAGCCCCGGGGACATTTTTTCTGGAAACACCATATATTTT. This encodes CASSPGDIFSGNTIYF.

This sequence joins TRBV29-1 and TRBJ2-7; D perhaps matches TRBD1 (7 bases). The germline V and J ends were trimmed by 7 bases and 2 bases, with 15 bases remaining between them. The V gene's germline CDR1 is SQVTM and CDR2 ANQGSEA. The CDR3 has 13 residues. The CDR3 DNA is TGCAGCGGCGGGACAGTAGGTCCCTACGAGCAGTACTTC. Residues: CSGGTVGPYEQYF.

The CDR3 here is CASSQDRVDTIYF. For the CDR3, the DNA is TGTGCCAGCAGCCAAGACAGGGTAGACACCATATATTTT. V gene TRBV3-1 (or the pseudogene TRBV3-2) combines with J gene TRBJ1-3; maybe TRBD1 (5 bases). The germline gives CDR1 LGHDT, CDR2 YNNKEL (reference sequence). V was shortened by 0 bases and J by 8 bases, with 8 bases between the two germline ends. This CDR3 has 13 residues.